This TCR beta chain comes out of a study of OX40 agonist ivuxolimab in advanced cancers. The CDR3 runs to 10 residues. Germline V gives CDR1 DFQATT, CDR2 SNEGSKA (reference sequence). V lost 3 bases and J 5 bases, leaving 5 bases between the germline ends. This clone was counted once. Using immunoSEQ multiplex PCR, the repertoire was profiled, and TCRdb retains in-frame clones only, with some absent. The table records some 140,000 clones, more than 85% of them present only once. The sequencing used CD4+ or CD8+ T cells sorted from blood, collected in a trial of the OX40 agonist ivuxolimab. The source is an adult with an advanced solid tumor such as melanoma, head and neck, liver or kidney cancer. The rearrangement joins TRBV20-1 to TRBJ2-7; D is unclear. CDR3 sequence: CSARLDEQYF. The CDR3 DNA reads TGCAGTGCTAGGCTGGACGAGCAGTACTTC.